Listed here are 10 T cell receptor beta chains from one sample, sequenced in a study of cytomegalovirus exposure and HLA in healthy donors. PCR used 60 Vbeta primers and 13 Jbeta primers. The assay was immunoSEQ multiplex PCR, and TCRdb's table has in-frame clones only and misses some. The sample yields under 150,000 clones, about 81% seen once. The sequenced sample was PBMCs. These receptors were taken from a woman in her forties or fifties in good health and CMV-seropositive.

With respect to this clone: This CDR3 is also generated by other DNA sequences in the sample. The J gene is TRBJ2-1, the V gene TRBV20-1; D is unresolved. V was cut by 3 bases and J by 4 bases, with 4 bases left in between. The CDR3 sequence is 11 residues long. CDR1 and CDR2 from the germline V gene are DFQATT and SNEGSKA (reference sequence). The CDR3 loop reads CSASRYNEQFF. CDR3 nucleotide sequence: TGCAGTGCTAGTCGGTACAATGAGCAGTTCTTC.

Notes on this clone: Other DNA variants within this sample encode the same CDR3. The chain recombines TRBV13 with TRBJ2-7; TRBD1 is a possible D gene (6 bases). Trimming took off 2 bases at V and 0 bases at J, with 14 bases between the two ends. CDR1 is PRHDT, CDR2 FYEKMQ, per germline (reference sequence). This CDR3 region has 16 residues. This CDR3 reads CASSLQGWGGSYEQYF. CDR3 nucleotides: TGTGCCAGCAGCTTACAGGGGTGGGGCGGCTCCTACGAGCAGTACTTC.

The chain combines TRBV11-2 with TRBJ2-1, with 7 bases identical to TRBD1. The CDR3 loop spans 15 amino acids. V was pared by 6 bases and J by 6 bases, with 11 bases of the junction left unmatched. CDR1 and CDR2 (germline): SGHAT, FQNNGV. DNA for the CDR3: TGTGCCAGCAGGCCCGGGACAGTTGAGAGCAATGAGCAGTTCTTC. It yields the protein CASRPGTVESNEQFF.

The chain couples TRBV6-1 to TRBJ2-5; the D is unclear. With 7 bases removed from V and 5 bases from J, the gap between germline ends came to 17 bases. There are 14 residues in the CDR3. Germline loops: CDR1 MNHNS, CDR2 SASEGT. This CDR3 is CASKRRLTGETQYF. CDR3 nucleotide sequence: TGTGCCAGCAAAAGGCGGCTGACTGGGGAGACCCAGTACTTC.

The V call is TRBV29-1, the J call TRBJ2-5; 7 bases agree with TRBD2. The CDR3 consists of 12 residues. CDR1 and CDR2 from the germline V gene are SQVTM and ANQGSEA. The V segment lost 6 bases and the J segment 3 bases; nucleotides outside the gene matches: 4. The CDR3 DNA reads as TGCAGCGTGCTCCGGGGGGAAGAGACCCAGTACTTC. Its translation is CSVLRGEETQYF.

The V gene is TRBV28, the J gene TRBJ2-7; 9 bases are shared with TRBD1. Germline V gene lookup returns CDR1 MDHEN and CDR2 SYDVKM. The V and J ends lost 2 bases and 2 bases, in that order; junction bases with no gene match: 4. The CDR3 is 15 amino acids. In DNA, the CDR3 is TGTGCCAGCAGTTTACTCCGGACAGGGGCCTACGAGCAGTACTTC. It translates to CASSLLRTGAYEQYF.

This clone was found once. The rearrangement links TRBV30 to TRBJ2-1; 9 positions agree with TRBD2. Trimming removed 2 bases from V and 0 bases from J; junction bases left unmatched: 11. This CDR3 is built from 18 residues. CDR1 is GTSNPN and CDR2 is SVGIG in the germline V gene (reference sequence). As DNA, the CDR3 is TGTGCCTGGAGTAGATTAGCGGGGGCCCCAAGCTCCTACAATGAGCAGTTCTTC. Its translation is CAWSRLAGAPSSYNEQFF.

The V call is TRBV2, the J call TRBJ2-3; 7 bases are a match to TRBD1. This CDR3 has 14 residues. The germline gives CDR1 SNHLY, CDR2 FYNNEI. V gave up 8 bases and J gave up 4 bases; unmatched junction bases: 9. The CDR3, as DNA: TGTGCCAGCTCCAATACGCAGGGGGCAGATACGCAGTATTTT. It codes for CASSNTQGADTQYF.

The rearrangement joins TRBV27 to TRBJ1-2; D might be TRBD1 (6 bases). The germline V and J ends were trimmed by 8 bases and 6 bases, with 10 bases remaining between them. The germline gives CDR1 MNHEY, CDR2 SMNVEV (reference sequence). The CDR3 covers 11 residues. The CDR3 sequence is CASGRGNGYTF. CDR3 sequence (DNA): TGTGCCAGCGGGAGGGGGAATGGCTACACCTTC.

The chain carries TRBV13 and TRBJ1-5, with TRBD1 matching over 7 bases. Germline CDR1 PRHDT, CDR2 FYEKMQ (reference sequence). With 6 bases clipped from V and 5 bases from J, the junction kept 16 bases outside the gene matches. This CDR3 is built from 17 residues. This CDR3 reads CASSDFRDKGADQPQHF. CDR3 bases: TGTGCCAGCAGTGACTTTCGGGATAAGGGGGCGGATCAGCCCCAGCATTTT.